This TCR beta chain was found in a study of sequential checkpoint blockade in melanoma. Overall study: After both sequences, patients received maintenance nivolumab.

This clone has just a few counts. Sequencing was performed with immunoSEQ multiplex PCR; in TCRdb, only in-frame clones are kept and a portion is missing. The sample has approximately 10,000 clones, 78% seen once. Treatment reported: randomized to nivolumab then ipilimumab (arm A) or the reverse (arm B). Sorted cells were live CD3+CD8+, lacking CD19 and CD56, from PBMCs. The CDR3 consists of 15 residues. V lost 0 bases to trimming and J lost 4 bases; unmatched junction nucleotides: 2. Germline-derived CDR1 and CDR2 are SGHRS and YFSETQ. This sequence was found in a human donor with melanoma. This specimen was CD8+ T cells sorted from blood (inferred from file names), taken from a patient given nivolumab and ipilimumab in sequence. The chain has TRBV5-1 and TRBJ2-1; 9 bases line up with TRBD1. CDR3 coding DNA: TGCGCCAGCAGCTTGGGGACAGGGGAATACAATGAGCAGTTCTTC. Translated, it gives CASSLGTGEYNEQFF.